This T cell receptor (beta chain) was captured by sequencing in a study of blood T cell repertoires in COVID-19. Overall study context: Samples came from the United States, Italy and Spain, spanning acute and convalescent COVID-19. Sample material is recorded as cDNA or gDNA derived from T cells, B-cell-depleted T cells, or PBMCs.

Original processing notes: Reference gene primers were amplified, and this amplification served to estimate nucleated cell counts. Measured with immunoSEQ multiplex PCR; TCRdb has only the in-frame clones, and not every one. The V and J calls and the clone size are those of that table, but D and trimming were determined from the DNA. The sample lists fewer than 200,000 clones; roughly 89% were seen once. The germline V gene encodes CDR1 SGHDT and CDR2 YYEEEE. CDR3 size: 13 residues. The V end was cut by 4 bases, the J end by 2 bases, with 10 bases between. This receptor was obtained from a woman between 50 and 59 years old with acute or convalescent COVID-19. What was sequenced was peripheral blood. The rearrangement joins TRBV5-6 to TRBJ2-7; tentative D call: TRBD1 (6 bases). CDR3 residues: CASSEDRAYEQYF. The CDR3 DNA reads TGTGCCAGCAGCGAGGACAGAGCCTACGAGCAGTACTTC.